The 32 T cell receptor beta chains in this list originate from one sample, sequenced in a study of blood T cell repertoires in COVID-19. The data were produced by immunoSEQ multiplex PCR, yet TCRdb's version contains in-frame clones alone and is incomplete. The sample shows about 210,000 clones, 75% to 90% of them seen only once. The source material was PBMCs or T cells enriched from blood (not recorded which). The receptors originated from a man aged 25 to 40 who had recovered from COVID-19.

As DNA, the CDR3 is TGTGCCAGCAGTACTAACCTGGGACTAGCGTCGAGCGGGGAGCTGTTTTTT. Translated: CASSTNLGLASSGELFF. The V call is TRBV7-9, the J call TRBJ2-2, with 10 bases identical to TRBD2. This CDR3 is built from 17 residues. The V and J ends lost 6 bases and 7 bases, in that order; junction bases with no gene match: 14. Germline values: CDR1 SEHNR, CDR2 FQNEAQ (reference sequence).

The gene calls are TRBV7-2 and TRBJ2-6, with D perhaps TRBD1 (5 bases). There are 16 residues in the CDR3. Trimming removed 5 bases at V and 4 bases at J, with 15 bases between. The germline CDR1 and CDR2 sequences are SGHTA and FQGNSA. The CDR3, as DNA: TGTGCCAGCAGCCCTAAGGGTCAGGGCGGGGCCAACGTCCTGACTTTC. Amino acid sequence: CASSPKGQGGANVLTF.

This chain links TRBV30 with TRBJ1-1; D is unclear. CDR1 and CDR2 from the germline V gene are GTSNPN and SVGIG (reference sequence). V lost 3 bases to trimming and J lost 3 bases, with 11 bases between them. CDR3 size: 13 residues. CDR3 coding DNA: TGTGCCTGGAGCAGAATTGAGGACACTGAAGCTTTCTTT. Translation gives CAWSRIEDTEAFF.

The chain uses TRBV11-2 and TRBJ1-5; perhaps TRBD1 as D (5 bases). Trimming shortened V by 5 bases and J by 1 base, and 9 bases separated the two germline ends. CDR1 is SGHAT, CDR2 FQNNGV, per germline. This CDR3 has 14 residues. For the CDR3, the DNA is TGTGCCAGCAGCACACAGGCGAGCAATCAGCCCCAGCATTTT. It specifies CASSTQASNQPQHF.

This rearrangement joins TRBV7-2 to TRBJ2-2, with 7 nucleotides matching TRBD1. The germline V gene has CDR1 SGHTA and CDR2 FQGNSA. Trimming took 0 bases from V and 4 from J; bases not matched to a gene: 2. The CDR3 runs to 15 residues. The CDR3 reads CASSLATGFTGELFF. CDR3 sequence (DNA): TGTGCCAGCAGCTTAGCGACAGGGTTCACCGGGGAGCTGTTTTTT.

This clone appeared a single time. The chain links TRBV15 to TRBJ2-7, with 11 positions matching TRBD2. V lost 8 bases to trimming and J lost 4 bases; unmatched junction nucleotides: 7. The CDR3 spans 14 residues. Per germline, CDR1 LNHNV and CDR2 YYDKDF (reference sequence). In DNA form, the CDR3 reads TGTGCCACCTCTACGACTAGCGGGATGTACGAGCAGTACTTC. Protein product: CATSTTSGMYEQYF.

This clone occurred once. The J gene is TRBJ2-6, the V gene TRBV21-1; TRBD1, the table's D call, was not compared with the DNA. TRBV21-1 is listed as a pseudogene. The CDR3 has 19 residues. The CDR3 sequence is CASSKVAGQLGSGANVLTF. CDR3 nucleotides: TGTGCCAGCAGCAAAGTGGCAGGGCAGTTAGGTTCTGGGGCCAACGTCCTGACTTTC.

V gene TRBV29-1 combines with J gene TRBJ1-2; D is undetermined. Between the trimmed V and J ends, which lost 4 bases and 2 bases, there was a span of 8 bases. This CDR3 has 12 residues. Germline lookup yields CDR1 SQVTM and CDR2 ANQGSEA. CDR3 region: CSVVSANYGYTF. CDR3 nucleotide sequence: TGCAGCGTTGTAAGCGCAAACTATGGCTACACCTTC.

This chain connects TRBV5-1 to TRBJ1-4; TRBD1 is a possible D gene (6 bases). Germline CDR1 reads SGHRS; CDR2 reads YFSETQ. The germline V and J ends were trimmed by 0 bases and 6 bases, with 12 bases remaining between them. The CDR3 loop spans 15 amino acids. For the CDR3, the DNA is TGCGCCAGCAGCTTGGGCGGGGGCGCTTATGAAAAACTGTTTTTT. As protein: CASSLGGGAYEKLFF.

This clone was picked up one time. The V call is TRBV7-9, the J call TRBJ1-1; perhaps TRBD1 as D (5 bases). Trimming stripped 5 bases from V and 10 bases from J, with 11 bases between. Germline V gene lookup returns CDR1 SEHNR and CDR2 FQNEAQ (reference sequence). The CDR3 loop spans 11 amino acids. The DNA for the CDR3 is TGTGCCAGCAGCAACACAGGCGCAGCTTTCTTT. Translating it yields CASSNTGAAFF.

This clone has only one observation. This rearrangement joins TRBV13 to TRBJ1-1, with TRBD1 matching over 7 bases. The V gene's germline CDR1 is PRHDT and CDR2 FYEKMQ (reference sequence). V was clipped by 5 bases and J by 3 bases; unmatched bases: 12. This CDR3 region has 16 residues. For the CDR3, the DNA is TGTGCCAGCAGCACCTCCACAATTACAGGGGACACTGAAGCTTTCTTT. Translated: CASSTSTITGDTEAFF.

The rearrangement joins TRBV11-2 to TRBJ1-2, with D tentatively TRBD1 (6 bases). The V end was cut by 2 bases, the J end by 4 bases, with 14 bases between. Germline assignment: CDR1 SGHAT and CDR2 FQNNGV. The CDR3 contains 15 residues. CDR3 nucleotide sequence: TGTGCCAGCAGCTTAACAGGGTCTCAGCTCTATGGCTACACCTTC. Translating gives CASSLTGSQLYGYTF. Full variable domain (missing parts from reference TRBV11-2 and TRBJ1-2): EAGVAQSPRYKIIEKRQSVAFWCNPISGHATLYWYQQILGQGPKLLIQFQNNGVVDDSQLPKDRFSAERLKGVDSTLKIQPAKLEDSAVYLCASSLTGSQLYGYTFGSGTRLTVV.

This clone was recorded only once. The J gene is TRBJ2-7, the V gene TRBV30; D is undetermined. The length of the CDR3 is 14 residues. Germline CDR1 and CDR2: GTSNPN and SVGIG (reference sequence). The V gene lost 0 bases and the J gene lost 0 bases, with 9 bases spanning the gap. CDR3 coding DNA: TGTGCCTGGAGTGTTTGGCCATACTCCTACGAGCAGTACTTC. Amino acids: CAWSVWPYSYEQYF.

The gene calls are TRBV6-5 and TRBJ1-5; D is unresolved. Looked up from germline, CDR1 is MNHEY and CDR2 is SVGAGI. The CDR3 loop spans 14 amino acids. V shed 0 bases and J shed 7 bases, with 10 bases lying between them. The CDR3 DNA sequence: TGTGCCAGCAGTTACTCCTCGGGTCAGCAGCCCCAGCATTTT. Protein sequence: CASSYSSGQQPQHF.

This clone has only a few counts. The rearrangement links TRBV28 to TRBJ1-6; 8 bases are shared with TRBD1. Germline lookup yields CDR1 MDHEN and CDR2 SYDVKM. The trim removed 6 bases at V and 7 bases at J, leaving 8 bases unmatched. This CDR3 contains 15 residues. In DNA, the CDR3 is TGTGCCAGCAGGGCGCAGGGGGCACGAAATTCACCCCTCCACTTT. The encoded protein is CASRAQGARNSPLHF.

The chain has TRBV5-1 and TRBJ2-7, with 7 positions matching TRBD1. Germline-derived CDR1 and CDR2 are SGHRS and YFSETQ. This CDR3 is built from 12 residues. V dropped 2 bases and J dropped 6; count of bases not matched to a gene: 2. The CDR3 nucleotides are TGCGCCAGCAGCTTACAGGGGCCCGAGCAGTACTTC. Amino acid sequence: CASSLQGPEQYF.

This clone was picked up a small number of times. J is TRBJ1-2 and V is TRBV4-3; no clear D. CDR1 and CDR2 from the germline V gene are LGHNA and YSLEER. The CDR3 contains 15 residues. V shed 0 bases and J shed 4 bases, with 12 bases lying between them. The CDR3 DNA reads TGCGCCAGCAGCCAAGATTTGGAGGTTCTCTATGGCTACACCTTC. Translated, it gives CASSQDLEVLYGYTF.

The gene calls are TRBV2 and TRBJ1-2; 8 bases are shared with TRBD1. The germline V gene encodes CDR1 SNHLY and CDR2 FYNNEI. This CDR3 contains 14 residues. V lost 8 bases, J lost 0 bases, and 5 bases stayed unmatched. CDR3 in amino acids: CASATGASNYGYTF. The CDR3 DNA is TGTGCCAGCGCGACAGGGGCCTCTAACTATGGCTACACCTTC. Variable domain in full (rest from reference TRBV2 and TRBJ1-2): EPEVTQTPSHQVTQMGQEVILRCVPISNHLYFYWYRQILGQKVEFLVSFYNNEISEKSEIFDDQFSVERPDGSNFTLKIRSTKLEDSAMYFCASATGASNYGYTFGSGTRLTVV.

In DNA, the CDR3 is TGCGCCAGCAGCCAAGGACTAGCGATTACCTACGAGCAGTACTTC. It specifies CASSQGLAITYEQYF. The rearrangement links TRBV4-3 to TRBJ2-7, with 8 positions matching TRBD2. The V and J ends lost 1 base and 2 bases, in that order; junction bases with no gene match: 4. This CDR3 has 15 amino acids. Germline lookup yields CDR1 LGHNA and CDR2 YSLEER.

The chain combines TRBV11-2 with TRBJ1-6; D remains ambiguous. There are 15 residues in the CDR3. V was shortened by 6 bases and J by 7 bases, with 16 bases between the two germline ends. From germline, CDR1 is SGHAT and CDR2 FQNNGV. DNA of the CDR3: TGTGCCAGCAGACCGAGGCCACAACCAAATTCACCCCTCCACTTT. Residues: CASRPRPQPNSPLHF.

CDR3 DNA: TGTGCCAGCAGTTTGACAGGGACTGGAAACACCATATATTTT. Protein product: CASSLTGTGNTIYF. The chain is built from TRBV6-5 and TRBJ1-3, with 7 bases matching TRBD1. With 4 bases clipped from V and 2 bases from J, the junction kept 2 bases outside the gene matches. Germline loops: CDR1 MNHEY, CDR2 SVGAGI. The CDR3 consists of 14 residues.

The gene calls are TRBV4-1 and TRBJ1-3; D call uncertain. The germline gives CDR1 MGHRA, CDR2 YSYEKL. V shed 2 bases and J shed 11 bases, with 22 bases lying between them. CDR3 length: 16 amino acids. CDR3 residues: CASSQPIHPRSSPIYF. The CDR3 bases are TGCGCCAGCAGCCAACCTATACACCCGAGAAGTAGCCCCATATATTTT.

The chain carries TRBV29-1 and TRBJ2-1; perhaps TRBD2 as D (6 bases). This CDR3 has 15 residues. Germline-derived CDR1 and CDR2 are SQVTM and ANQGSEA. The V end was cut by 6 bases, the J end by 2 bases, with 17 bases between. CDR3 sequence reads: CSVPAGTGTYNEQFF. The CDR3 region has the DNA TGCAGCGTCCCCGCGGGGACGGGCACCTACAATGAGCAGTTCTTC.

This clone was recorded only once. J is TRBJ1-2 and V is TRBV15; TRBD1 is a possible D gene (6 bases). The CDR3 length is 13 residues. V lost 6 bases, J lost 0 bases, and 8 bases lay in between. Germline V gives CDR1 LNHNV, CDR2 YYDKDF (reference sequence). DNA of the CDR3: TGTGCCACCAGGGACAGAGCTAACTATGGCTACACCTTC. Amino acid sequence: CATRDRANYGYTF.

The table lists this clone with a count of one. The CDR3 is CAISPSGRAEYEQYF. CDR3 bases: TGTGCCATCAGTCCCAGCGGGAGGGCCGAATACGAGCAGTACTTC. The V call is TRBV10-3, the J call TRBJ2-7; 10 nucleotides align to TRBD2. Trimming at V came to 5 bases and at J to 4 bases, leaving 8 bases not matched to a gene. Germline V gives CDR1 ENHRY, CDR2 SYGVKD. The CDR3 totals 15 residues.

This clone has only one observation. This chain uses TRBV5-5 with TRBJ2-3; D perhaps matches TRBD1 (5 bases). The CDR3 runs to 15 residues. In germline, CDR1 is SGHKS, CDR2 YYEKEE (reference sequence). The V end was cut by 2 bases, the J end by 0 bases, with 10 bases between. CDR3 in amino acids: CASSFGAGSTDTQYF. The CDR3 coding sequence is TGTGCCAGCAGCTTTGGTGCAGGGAGCACAGATACGCAGTATTTT.

The chain is built from TRBV4-3 and TRBJ1-2; 7 bases agree with TRBD1. The CDR3 consists of 17 residues. Germline CDR1 LGHNA, CDR2 YSLEER. The V and J ends lost 0 bases and 0 bases, in that order; junction bases with no gene match: 7. CDR3 residues: CASSQEISDRPNYGYTF. Written as DNA, the CDR3 is TGCGCCAGCAGCCAAGAAATTTCGGACAGGCCTAACTATGGCTACACCTTC.

The gene calls are TRBV18 and TRBJ1-5, with TRBD1 identical over 8 bases. V dropped 6 bases and J dropped 1; count of bases not matched to a gene: 17. The CDR3 sequence is 19 residues long. Germline CDR1 reads KGHSH; CDR2 reads LQKENI. The CDR3 spells CASSPLPGQVVGSNQPQHF. The CDR3 DNA is TGTGCCAGCTCGCCGCTTCCGGGACAGGTCGTGGGGAGCAATCAGCCCCAGCATTTT.

V is TRBV2 and J is TRBJ2-1; D may be TRBD1 (5 bases). V lost 7 bases to trimming and J lost 6 bases, with 13 bases between them. The CDR3 length is 13 residues. Germline V CDR1 and CDR2: SNHLY, FYNNEI. The DNA of the CDR3 is TGTGCCAGCAAATCGGACATACGCAATGAGCAGTTCTTC. Protein sequence: CASKSDIRNEQFF.

The chain is built from TRBV4-3 and TRBJ2-7; 11 nucleotides align to TRBD2. CDR3 length: 18 residues. With V trimmed by 0 bases and J by 3 bases, 10 bases remained unmatched. In germline, CDR1 is LGHNA, CDR2 YSLEER. The CDR3 sequence: CASSQDHRGLAGGYEQYF. The CDR3 DNA reads as TGCGCCAGCAGCCAAGATCACCGCGGGCTAGCGGGAGGCTACGAGCAGTACTTC.

This chain joins TRBV4-3 and TRBJ2-1; 9 nucleotides align to TRBD2. Looked up from germline, CDR1 is LGHNA and CDR2 is YSLEER. This CDR3 has 17 residues. V trimming: 0 bases; J trimming: 2 bases; junction bases outside the gene matches: 5. Written as DNA, the CDR3 is TGCGCCAGCAGCCAAGATCTGGGCGGGGGGGCCTACAATGAGCAGTTCTTC. It translates to CASSQDLGGGAYNEQFF.

J is TRBJ1-1 and V is TRBV12-3 or TRBV12-4; 7 bases agree with TRBD1. J lost 7 bases, V lost 4 bases, and 0 bases had no gene match. The CDR3 runs to 11 residues. The CDR3 region is CASSWDSEAFF. The CDR3 DNA is TGTGCCAGCAGTTGGGACAGTGAAGCTTTCTTT.